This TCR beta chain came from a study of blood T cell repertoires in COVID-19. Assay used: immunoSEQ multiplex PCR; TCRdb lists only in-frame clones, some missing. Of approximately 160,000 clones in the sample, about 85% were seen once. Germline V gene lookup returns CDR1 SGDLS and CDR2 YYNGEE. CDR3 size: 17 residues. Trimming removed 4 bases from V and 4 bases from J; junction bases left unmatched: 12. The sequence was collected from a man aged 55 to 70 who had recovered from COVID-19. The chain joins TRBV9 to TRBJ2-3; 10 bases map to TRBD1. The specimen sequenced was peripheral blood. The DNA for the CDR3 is TGTGCCAGCAGCCCAAGGACAGGGGGTTTAGGGGCAGATACGCAGTATTTT. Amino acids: CASSPRTGGLGADTQYF.